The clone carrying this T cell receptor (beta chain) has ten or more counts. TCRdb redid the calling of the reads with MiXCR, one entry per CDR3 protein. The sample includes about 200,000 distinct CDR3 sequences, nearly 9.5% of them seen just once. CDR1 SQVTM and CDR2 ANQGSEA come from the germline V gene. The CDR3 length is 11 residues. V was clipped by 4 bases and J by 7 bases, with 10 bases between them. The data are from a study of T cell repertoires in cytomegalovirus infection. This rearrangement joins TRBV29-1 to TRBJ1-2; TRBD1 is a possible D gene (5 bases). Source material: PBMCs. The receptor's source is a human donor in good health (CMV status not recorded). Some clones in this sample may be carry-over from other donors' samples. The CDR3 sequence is CSVVGASGYTF. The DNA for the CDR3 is TGCAGCGTTGTAGGGGCGAGTGGCTACACCTTC.